This is a list of T cell receptor beta chains from one sample in a study of early T cells in non-severe SARS-CoV-2 infection. One entry per CDR3 protein results from TCRdb running MiXCR on the 5' RACE reads. The table lists approximately 68,000 distinct CDR3 sequences, 10% of them singletons. This specimen consisted of whole blood, obtained at baseline. These receptors came from an adult who was a healthcare worker with PCR-confirmed SARS-CoV-2 infection or an uninfected control (not recorded which). Both conserved end residues are part of each CDR3. The D gene is left open where the match is weak. Some rows have no size entry. The others give once, few or many, or a class for an expanded clone.

TRBV7-9	TRBD1	15	TRBJ1-2	many	TGTGCCAGCAGCTTTTACCGGGACAGGGAGGATGGCTACACCTTC	CASSFYRDREDGYTF
TRBV7-2	TRBD2	17	TRBJ2-3	few	TGTGCCAGCAGACCTAAGACGACAGCGGGGGGGCTGGATACGCAGTATTTT	CASRPKTTAGGLDTQYF
TRBV3-1	-	14	TRBJ1-1	few	TGTGCCAGCAGCCCCGGGACATCGAACACTGAAGCTTTCTTT	CASSPGTSNTEAFF
TRBV7-9	-	14	TRBJ2-5	many	TGTGCCAGCAGCGAGGACGGCAACCAAGAGACCCAGTACTTC	CASSEDGNQETQYF
TRBV27	TRBD1	15	TRBJ1-6	few	TGTGCCAGCAGTTTGCGACAGGGGGCCAATTCACCCCTCCACTTT	CASSLRQGANSPLHF
TRBV6-5	-	12	TRBJ1-4	many	TGTGCCAGCAGGGGCGGTAATGAAAAACTGTTTTTT	CASRGGNEKLFF
TRBV12-3/TRBV12-4	-	14	TRBJ1-1	many	TGTGCCAGCAGTTTGAGCAGCATGAACACTGAAGCTTTCTTT	CASSLSSMNTEAFF
TRBV6-1	-	13	TRBJ1-3	few	TGTGCCAGCAGTGATAGCCAAGCTAACACCATATATTTT	CASSDSQANTIYF
TRBV4-1	-	13	TRBJ1-5	-	TGCGCCAGCAGCCAAGACTTGGGACTCTCCCAGCATTTT	CASSQDLGLSQHF
TRBV6-6	-	16	TRBJ1-2	many	TGTGCCAGCAGTTACTCATCAGTCAACTATAACTATGGCTACACCTTC	CASSYSSVNYNYGYTF
TRBV12-3/TRBV12-4	-	14	TRBJ1-1	few	TGTGCCAGCACCACGCACCAAGGCAACACTGAAGCTTTCTTT	CASTTHQGNTEAFF
TRBV19	-	13	TRBJ2-3	-	TGTGCCAGTAGTACCCCAGCAAAAGATACGCAGTATTTT	CASSTPAKDTQYF
TRBV10-2	-	14	TRBJ2-1	few	TGCGCCAGCAGTGAGCCAGCCGACGCGGGGCCTTCCTTCTTC	CASSEPADAGPSFF
TRBV7-9	-	14	TRBJ1-6	few	TGTGCCAGCAGCTTGGAGATATTACAGGGCCCCCTCCACTTT	CASSLEILQGPLHF
TRBV29-1	-	12	TRBJ2-6	many	TGCAGCGTCAACTCTGGGGCCAACGTCCTGACTTTC	CSVNSGANVLTF
TRBV25-1	TRBD1	13	TRBJ2-2	many	TGTGCCAGCCGAGAACAGGGGGCCGGGGAGCTGTTTTTT	CASREQGAGELFF
TRBV7-2	TRBD2	14	TRBJ2-7	few	TGTGCCAGCAGCTTATTCAGCGGGGTCGACCCACCGTACTTC	CASSLFSGVDPPYF
TRBV6-5	TRBD2	14	TRBJ2-7	-	TGTGCCAGCGTAAGGAGCGGGGGCCCGTACGAGCAGTACTTC	CASVRSGGPYEQYF
TRBV7-9	-	14	TRBJ1-1	-	TGTGCCAGCAGCTTAGGTCCCGGGAACACTGAAGCTTTCTTT	CASSLGPGNTEAFF
TRBV10-1	-	15	TRBJ2-7	once	TGCGCCAGCACCGCTCCCTCATGCGAGGACTACGAGCAGTACTTC	CASTAPSCEDYEQYF
TRBV9	-	12	TRBJ2-7	-	TGTGCCAGCAGCGCATCAGACTCCGAGCAGTACTTC	CASSASDSEQYF
TRBV6-5	-	16	TRBJ1-2	many	TGTGCCAGCAGTCCTATTGGGAAAGGAACAAACTATGGCTACACCTTC	CASSPIGKGTNYGYTF
TRBV7-2	-	15	TRBJ2-1	many	TGTGCCAGCAGTCTGACAGCCGGATCCTACAATGAGCAGTTCTTC	CASSLTAGSYNEQFF
TRBV24-1	-	12	TRBJ1-1	few	TGTGCCACCAGTGATTTGACAGGGAGAGCTTTCTTT	CATSDLTGRAFF
TRBV12-3/TRBV12-4	-	13	TRBJ1-1	few	TGTGCCAGCAGCTTGACAGAGAACATTGAAGCTTTCTTT	CASSLTENIEAFF
TRBV10-3	-	14	TRBJ1-1	many	TGTGCCATCAGTGAGTCTTCAGTTAACACTGAAGCTTTCTTT	CAISESSVNTEAFF
TRBV6-2/TRBV6-3	-	12	TRBJ1-1	-	TGTGCCAGCGGATCAGGGAACACTGAAGCTTTCTTT	CASGSGNTEAFF